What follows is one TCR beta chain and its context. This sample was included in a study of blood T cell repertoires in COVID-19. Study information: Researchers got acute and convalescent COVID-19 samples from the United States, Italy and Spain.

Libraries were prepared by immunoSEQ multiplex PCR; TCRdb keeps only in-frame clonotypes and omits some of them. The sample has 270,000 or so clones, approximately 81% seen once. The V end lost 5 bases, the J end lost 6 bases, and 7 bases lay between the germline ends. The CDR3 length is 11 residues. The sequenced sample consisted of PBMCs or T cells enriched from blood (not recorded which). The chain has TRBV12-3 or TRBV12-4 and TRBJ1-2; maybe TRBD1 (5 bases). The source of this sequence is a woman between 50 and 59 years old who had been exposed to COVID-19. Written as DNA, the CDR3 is TGTGCCAGCAGTGGGGGGAATGGCTACACCTTC. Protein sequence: CASSGGNGYTF.